Presented here are 27 T cell receptor beta chains from one specimen sequenced in a study of blood T cells in healthy people across ages. It was with a sample-barcoded 5' primer and a J-beta primer mix that a second PCR of roughly 7 to 12 cycles was run. TCRdb reprocessed the 5' RACE reads via MiXCR and lists one record per CDR3 protein. The sample lists roughly 680,000 distinct CDR3 sequences, 52% occurring once. Sequencing was performed on blood. The receptors derive from a woman over 75 in good health.

This clonotype showed up just once. Given a much more abundant clone one base away, this may be a read error. The J gene is TRBJ2-1, the V gene TRBV7-9; D is uncertain. The CDR3 extends over 12 amino acids. Looked up from germline, CDR1 is SEHNR and CDR2 is FQNEAQ (reference sequence). Between the trimmed V and J ends, which lost 5 bases and 9 bases, there was a span of 11 bases. CDR3 nucleotides: TGTGCCAGCAGCGTAGGGATCTGTGAGCAGTTCTTC. Its protein product is CASSVGICEQFF.

This clonotype appeared a few times. The chain employs TRBV24-1 and TRBJ2-3; 10 nucleotides match TRBD2. The CDR3 is 20 amino acids. The J segment lost 6 bases and the V segment lost 3 bases, leaving 20 bases of the junction unmatched. CDR1 and CDR2 from the germline V gene are KGHDR and SFDVKD. As DNA, the CDR3 is TGTGCCACCAGTGATCCTAGCGGGAGAGGAGGTGGACTTGGCCTGGATACGCAGTATTTT. It encodes CATSDPSGRGGGLGLDTQYF.

This clonotype was detected ten times or more. The chain links TRBV2 to TRBJ2-1; tentative D call: TRBD2 (6 bases). The CDR3 contains 15 residues. Trimming took 10 bases from V and 0 from J, leaving 16 bases between them. Germline V gene data show CDR1 as SNHLY and CDR2 as FYNNEI. CDR3: CATKREDSSYNEQFF. The DNA for the CDR3 is TGTGCCACCAAAAGGGAGGATAGCTCCTACAATGAGCAGTTCTTC.

The table lists this clonotype with a few counts. The rearrangement links TRBV5-1 to TRBJ2-1; D possibly matches TRBD1 or TRBD2 (7 bases each). The J call could be wrong; TRBJ2-7 is a better fit for the DNA end. There are 15 residues in the CDR3. From germline, CDR1 is SGHRS and CDR2 YFSETQ. For the CDR3, the DNA is TGCGCCAGCAGTCCCAGGGGGGGTACCTACAATGAGCAGTACTTC. Its protein is CASSPRGGTYNEQYF.

This rearrangement joins TRBV6-2 or TRBV6-3 to TRBJ1-6; tentatively, D is TRBD1 (5 bases). With 4 bases removed from V and 9 bases from J, the gap between germline ends came to 13 bases. Germline lookup yields CDR1 MNHEY and CDR2 SVGEGT. The CDR3 is 14 residues long. The CDR3 DNA follows: TGTGCCAGCAGTTGGACATCGGAGGGTTCACCCCTCCACTTT. Translating gives CASSWTSEGSPLHF.

The J gene is TRBJ2-5, the V gene TRBV24-1, with 7 bases that match TRBD1. The DNA end is a closer match to TRBJ2-7, so the J assignment may be wrong. Germline CDR1 KGHDR, CDR2 SFDVKD. CDR3 length equals 12 residues. DNA for the CDR3: TGTGCCACCAGCAGACAGGGCCACGAGCAGTACTTC. Residues: CATSRQGHEQYF.

This clonotype was seen many times. The CDR3 protein is CASSPPLAETYEQYF. Written as DNA, the CDR3 is TGTGCCAGCAGCCCCCCGCTAGCAGAGACCTACGAGCAGTACTTC. The V and J genes are TRBV3-1 and TRBJ2-7, with D possibly TRBD2 on 5 matching bases. V lost 4 bases to trimming and J lost 2 bases, with 15 bases between them. CDR3 length: 15 amino acids. The germline V gene encodes CDR1 LGHDT and CDR2 YNNKEL (reference sequence).

The CDR3 reads CASSEIFPTGNRHYEQYF. DNA for the CDR3: TGTGCCAGCAGTGAGATTTTCCCAACAGGTAATCGGCACTACGAGCAGTACTTC. The chain couples TRBV2 to TRBJ2-7, with a possible D match to TRBD1 (5 bases). Germline V gives CDR1 SNHLY, CDR2 FYNNEI. This CDR3 region has 18 residues. V was pared by 3 bases and J by 3 bases, with 24 bases between. The whole variable domain, filled in from reference TRBV2 and TRBJ2-7, reads EPEVTQTPSHQVTQMGQEVILRCVPISNHLYFYWYRQILGQKVEFLVSFYNNEISEKSEIFDDQFSVERPDGSNFTLKIRSTKLEDSAMYFCASSEIFPTGNRHYEQYFGPGTRLTVT.

V is TRBV20-1 and J is TRBJ1-4; D might be TRBD1 (5 bases). Germline loops: CDR1 DFQATT, CDR2 SNEGSKA (reference sequence). The CDR3 loop spans 14 amino acids. The germline V and J ends were trimmed by 0 bases and 7 bases, with 12 bases remaining between them. The CDR3 DNA reads as TGCAGTGCTAGAGATTTCGGACAAAGTGAAAAACTGTTTTTT. Its translation: CSARDFGQSEKLFF.

As regards this clonotype: A junction end diverges from the germline sequence, so it may reflect a read error. This chain uses TRBV7-9 with TRBJ2-3; D remains ambiguous. This CDR3 has 11 residues. From germline, CDR1 is SEHNR and CDR2 FQNEAQ (reference sequence). CDR3 nucleotide sequence: TGTGCCGGCAGCTCTGCCAATACGCAGTATTTT. Translation gives CAGSSANTQYF.

This clonotype was seen a few times. The junction differs from germline at one of its ends, possibly a read error. The gene calls are TRBV20-1 and TRBJ1-4; no reliable D call. The CDR3 has 14 residues. CDR1 DFQATT and CDR2 SNEGSKA come from the germline V gene (reference sequence). CDR3 protein: CSASGTGFYEKLFF. The CDR3 region has the DNA TGCAGTGCTAGTGGTACCGGGTTCTATGAGAAACTGTTTTTT.

Regarding this clonotype: The junction does not match germline at one end; this may be a read error. V gene TRBV4-1 combines with J gene TRBJ2-1, with 13 positions matching TRBD2. The germline V gene encodes CDR1 MGHRA and CDR2 YSYEKL. CDR3 length: 16 residues. DNA for the CDR3: TGCGTCAGCAGCCAAGTAACTAGCGGGGGGGCCAGTGAGCAGTTCTTC. This codes for CVSSQVTSGGASEQFF.

This clonotype appeared once. The gene calls are TRBV20-1 and TRBJ2-1; possible D gene TRBD2, 5 bases. CDR1 and CDR2 (germline): DFQATT, SNEGSKA (reference sequence). The germline V and J ends were trimmed by 4 bases and 7 bases, with 20 bases remaining between them. The CDR3 spans 15 residues. The CDR3 spells CSATFLKGVPNEQFF. As DNA, the CDR3 is TGCAGTGCTACCTTCTTGAAGGGAGTGCCGAATGAGCAGTTCTTC.

The chain couples TRBV30 to TRBJ2-1, with D hard to call. The CDR3 length is 12 residues. Trimming stripped 2 bases from V and 4 bases from J, with 6 bases between. Germline V gives CDR1 GTSNPN, CDR2 SVGIG (reference sequence). For the CDR3, the DNA is TGTGCCTGGAGTACATCTTACAATGAGCAGTTCTTC. Translating gives CAWSTSYNEQFF. The full variable domain, its missing parts supplied by reference TRBV30 and TRBJ2-1, is SQTIHQWPATLVQPVGSPLSLECTVEGTSNPNLYWYRQAAGRGLQLLFYSVGIGQISSEVPQNLSASRPQDRQFILSSKKLLLSDSGFYLCAWSTSYNEQFFGPGTRLTVL.

Note on this clonotype: Given a much more abundant clone one base away, this may be a read error. The rearrangement links TRBV15 to TRBJ2-7, with D maybe TRBD2 (5 bases). The tail of the sequence fits TRBJ2-4 better, so the J call may be wrong. CDR1 is LNHNV, CDR2 YYDKDF, per germline (reference sequence). The CDR3 loop spans 15 amino acids. The CDR3 here is CATSRDSDHGVIQYF. The CDR3, as DNA: TGTGCCACCAGCAGAGATTCGGACCACGGGGTCATTCAGTACTTC.

The chain combines TRBV9 with TRBJ2-3, with 8 positions matching TRBD2. The ends lost 3 bases at V and 8 bases at J; junction bases unmatched: 8. In germline, CDR1 is SGDLS, CDR2 YYNGEE. The CDR3 covers 14 residues. The CDR3 DNA sequence: TGTGCCAGCAGCGCCAAGCGGGAGTACGGTACGCAGTATTTT. Translation gives CASSAKREYGTQYF.

CDR3 bases: TGTGCCAGTAGCCTGACCCAGTCAAGCATTCAGTACTTC. Translating it yields CASSLTQSSIQYF. The chain recombines TRBV19 with TRBJ2-4; D is undetermined. The germline V gene encodes CDR1 LNHDA and CDR2 SQIVND (reference sequence). V shed 6 bases and J shed 9 bases, with 15 bases lying between them. The CDR3 extends over 13 amino acids.

This clonotype has more than one count but fewer than ten. The genes are TRBV5-1 and TRBJ2-1; D tentatively reads TRBD1 or TRBD2 (5 bases each). V was cut by 0 bases and J by 6 bases, with 13 bases left in between. In germline, CDR1 is SGHRS, CDR2 YFSETQ. The CDR3 is 15 residues long. The CDR3 spells CASSLAGTAGNEQFF. The CDR3 DNA sequence: TGCGCCAGCAGCTTGGCAGGGACCGCGGGCAATGAGCAGTTCTTC.

This clonotype was seen repeatedly, ten times or more. The rearrangement links TRBV10-3 to TRBJ2-7; the match to TRBD2 covers 7 bases. Germline V lookup: CDR1 ENHRY, CDR2 SYGVKD. The CDR3 is 12 residues long. V lost 9 bases and J lost 1; bases outside the gene matches: 3. CDR3 in amino acids: CAMGGNSYEQYF. The CDR3 bases are TGTGCCATGGGGGGGAATTCCTACGAGCAGTACTTC.

J is TRBJ1-3 and V is TRBV7-2; D unresolved. Trimming took off 5 bases at V and 8 bases at J, with 13 bases between the two ends. Germline CDR1 SGHTA, CDR2 FQGNSA. This CDR3 is 13 amino acids long. The CDR3: CASSRPYGDTIYF. The CDR3 bases are TGTGCCAGCAGCCGACCTTATGGGGACACCATATATTTT.

V usage is TRBV24-1 and J usage is TRBJ2-2; D gene uncertain. Germline loops: CDR1 KGHDR, CDR2 SFDVKD. CDR3 length: 14 amino acids. V lost 6 bases to trimming and J lost 0 bases, with 7 bases between them. The CDR3 reads CATSPSPNTGELFF. The CDR3, as DNA: TGTGCCACCAGTCCCTCGCCGAACACCGGGGAGCTGTTTTTT.

As regards this clonotype: A much larger clone lies one base from this, so it may be a read error. The chain couples TRBV4-2 to TRBJ2-7; unclear D gene. V lost 0 bases, J lost 3 bases, and 9 bases lay in between. CDR3 length: 14 residues. Germline V gene sequence: CDR1 LGHNA, CDR2 YNFKEQ. The CDR3 loop is CASSQDHNYYEQYF. CDR3 nucleotides: TGTGCCAGCAGCCAAGATCACAATTACTACGAGCAGTACTTC.

This clonotype showed up many times. DNA of the CDR3: TGTGCCAGCACCACCGCGCTGACAGCGAACTATGGCTACACCTTC. Residues: CASTTALTANYGYTF. J is TRBJ1-2 and V is TRBV7-9; D possibly corresponds to TRBD1 (5 bases). Germline V CDR1 and CDR2: SEHNR, FQNEAQ (reference sequence). The CDR3 is made up of 15 amino acids. With 7 bases removed from V and 2 bases from J, the gap between germline ends came to 17 bases.

This clonotype appeared many times. The rearrangement joins TRBV20-1 to TRBJ2-7, with TRBD2 identical over 13 bases. The germline V gene encodes CDR1 DFQATT and CDR2 SNEGSKA (reference sequence). This CDR3 spans 18 amino acids. The V and J ends lost 2 bases and 4 bases, in that order; junction bases with no gene match: 14. The CDR3 here is CSARLPLTSGRDRYEQYF. DNA of the CDR3: TGCAGTGCTAGATTGCCCCTTACTAGCGGGAGGGATAGGTACGAGCAGTACTTC.

This clonotype was seen many times. The chain couples TRBV20-1 to TRBJ2-1, with D hard to call. With 5 bases removed from V and 12 bases from J, the gap between germline ends came to 14 bases. There are 11 residues in the CDR3. Looked up from germline, CDR1 is DFQATT and CDR2 is SNEGSKA (reference sequence). CDR3 region: CSALSSTGQFF. CDR3 sequence (DNA): TGCAGTGCTCTTTCTTCAACGGGGCAGTTCTTC.

This clonotype showed up many times. The chain joins TRBV20-1 to TRBJ2-1; 8 nucleotides agree with TRBD1. There are 16 residues in the CDR3. Germline V gives CDR1 DFQATT, CDR2 SNEGSKA (reference sequence). With V trimmed by 6 bases and J by 6 bases, 16 bases remained unmatched. CDR3 protein: CSATTLGTGWVNEQFF. Here the CDR3 DNA reads TGCAGTGCCACTACGTTGGGGACAGGTTGGGTCAATGAGCAGTTCTTC.

Only one count was recorded for this clonotype. The chain uses TRBV14 and TRBJ1-2; no reliable D call. Germline CDR1 reads SGHDN; CDR2 reads FVKESK. The V gene lost 0 bases and the J gene lost 4 bases, with 9 bases spanning the gap. The CDR3 sequence is 14 residues long. The CDR3 protein is CASSQDREIYGYTF. The CDR3 DNA sequence: TGTGCCAGCAGCCAAGATCGCGAAATCTATGGCTACACCTTC.